The clone carrying this T cell receptor (beta chain) was seen a single time. Its antigen is unidentified. TCRdb independently ran MiXCR on the 5' RACE reads; one entry per CDR3 protein. Found here are about 440,000 distinct CDR3 sequences, roughly 17% of them singletons; the top ten hold just over 1%. The data were taken from a study of CD8 T cells in ankylosing spondylitis. Germline lookup yields CDR1 DFQATT and CDR2 SNEGSKA (reference sequence). This CDR3 has 15 amino acids. The V segment lost 3 bases and the J segment 4 bases; nucleotides outside the gene matches: 7. Findings and caveats of the study: Fewer than ten highly homologous variants made up a TCR beta motif, and this motif appeared characteristic of ankylosing spondylitis blood.

This receptor was taken from a male donor with ankylosing spondylitis. The sequencing input was blood, either unsorted or a sorted T cell fraction (not recorded which). The chain uses TRBV20-1 and TRBJ2-2; 8 nucleotides line up with TRBD1. CDR3 amino acids: CSARSGTGGTGELFF. The DNA of the CDR3 is TGCAGTGCTAGGAGTGGTACAGGGGGCACCGGGGAGCTGTTTTTT.